The 15 T cell receptor beta chains below were found in one sample sequenced in a study of neoadjuvant nivolumab and ipilimumab in lung cancer. The method was immunoSEQ multiplex PCR; TCRdb's version includes in-frame clones alone and lacks a portion of them. Here the sample spans 26,000 or so clones, approximately 84% being singletons. Material: peripheral blood, obtained before neoadjuvant nivolumab, alone or with ipilimumab. Receptor source: an adult with non-small cell lung cancer.

V usage is TRBV5-1 and J usage is TRBJ2-1, with no clear D. With 1 base removed from V and 8 bases from J, the gap between germline ends came to 4 bases. Germline-derived CDR1 and CDR2 are SGHRS and YFSETQ. The CDR3 consists of 11 residues. The CDR3 spells CASSLLDEQFF. CDR3 in DNA: TGCGCCAGCAGCTTGCTTGATGAGCAGTTCTTC.

The rearrangement uses TRBV10-3 and TRBJ2-5; TRBD2 matches at 7 bases. Germline V CDR1 and CDR2: ENHRY, SYGVKD. V shed 11 bases and J 5 bases; nucleotides not matched to a gene: 8. The CDR3 extends over 12 amino acids. The chain's CDR3 is CASAGVGETQYF. CDR3 coding DNA: TGTGCCTCCGCGGGGGTAGGGGAGACCCAGTACTTC.

The genes are TRBV11-2 and TRBJ2-7; no reliable D call. Trimming removed 5 bases from V and 3 bases from J, with 8 bases in between. CDR3 length: 12 amino acids. The V gene's germline CDR1 is SGHAT and CDR2 FQNNGV. The CDR3: CASSLNNYEQYF. CDR3 DNA sequence: TGTGCCAGCAGCCTAAACAACTACGAGCAGTACTTC.

The chain uses TRBV7-9 and TRBJ2-5; 11 nucleotides agree with TRBD1. The germline CDR1 and CDR2 sequences are SEHNR and FQNEAQ (reference sequence). This CDR3 comprises 15 residues. J gave up 1 base and V 5 bases, and 3 bases lay outside the gene matches. CDR3 DNA: TGTGCCAGCAGCCTGGGACAGGGGGTCCAAGAGACCCAGTACTTC. Translated: CASSLGQGVQETQYF.

This chain joins TRBV7-2 and TRBJ2-5; 10 bases map to TRBD2. V shed 3 bases and J 5 bases; nucleotides not matched to a gene: 6. The CDR3 extends over 15 amino acids. Germline values: CDR1 SGHTA, CDR2 FQGNSA. CDR3 sequence (DNA): TGTGCCAGCAGCTTGAGCGGGGGGGCGGTGGAGACCCAGTACTTC. Translating gives CASSLSGGAVETQYF.

The chain carries TRBV11-3 and TRBJ2-2; the D gene is possibly TRBD1 (5 bases). The length of the CDR3 is 13 residues. The germline gives CDR1 SGHNT, CDR2 YENEEA. The ends were cut back, 5 bases at V and 9 bases at J, with 13 bases in the middle. DNA for the CDR3: TGTGCCAGCAGCACGAGTGGGGCCCGGGAGCTGTTTTTT. Its protein is CASSTSGARELFF.

V is TRBV7-2 and J is TRBJ2-7, with a tentative D call TRBD1 (6 bases). CDR3 length equals 15 residues. The V end lost 4 bases, the J end lost 0 bases, and 13 bases lay between the germline ends. The V gene's germline CDR1 is SGHTA and CDR2 FQGNSA. CDR3 coding DNA: TGTGCCAGCAGCTCGGCAGGGGTTCGCTCCTACGAGCAGTACTTC. The encoded protein is CASSSAGVRSYEQYF.

The genes are TRBV10-3 and TRBJ1-4, with 11 bases that match TRBD1. V was clipped by 2 bases and J by 7 bases; unmatched bases: 6. Germline CDR1 is ENHRY and CDR2 is SYGVKD. CDR3 length: 16 residues. Written as DNA, the CDR3 is TGTGCCATCAGTGAGCCGGCGGGACAGGGGGGTGAAAAACTGTTTTTT. The encoded protein is CAISEPAGQGGEKLFF.

This chain uses TRBV9 with TRBJ2-7, with TRBD1 identical over 8 bases. CDR3 length: 16 residues. Per germline, CDR1 SGDLS and CDR2 YYNGEE. Germline trimming cut 7 bases from V and 3 bases from J; bases unmatched to any gene: 15. The CDR3 DNA reads TGTGCCAGCCTCCGGGGACCGGACAGGGATAACTACGAGCAGTACTTC. It encodes CASLRGPDRDNYEQYF.

The chain combines TRBV11-2 with TRBJ2-1; TRBD2 is a possible D gene (5 bases). Per germline, CDR1 SGHAT and CDR2 FQNNGV. The CDR3 length is 15 residues. The V and J ends lost 2 bases and 4 bases respectively, with 12 bases between them. The CDR3 protein is CASSLFSTGYNEQFF. CDR3 sequence (DNA): TGTGCCAGCAGCTTATTTAGCACGGGATACAATGAGCAGTTCTTC.

This rearrangement joins TRBV5-8 to TRBJ2-5; TRBD1 aligns across 8 bases. The CDR3 loop spans 17 amino acids. The V gene end was trimmed by 4 bases and the J gene end by 5 bases; junction bases not matched to a gene: 16. Germline CDR1 and CDR2: SGHTS and YDEGEE. The CDR3 here is CASSPPPRDRTSETQYF. CDR3 sequence (DNA): TGTGCCAGCAGCCCCCCTCCCCGGGACAGGACATCGGAGACCCAGTACTTC.

DNA for the CDR3: TGTGCCAGTAGCGGAGGAATAAATCAGCCCCAGCATTTT. It specifies CASSGGINQPQHF. The J gene is TRBJ1-5, the V gene TRBV19; D gene ambiguous. Germline CDR1 is LNHDA and CDR2 is SQIVND (reference sequence). The CDR3 loop spans 13 amino acids. The V and J ends lost 6 bases and 4 bases respectively, with 10 bases between them.

This chain connects TRBV4-3 to TRBJ1-6; the D is unclear. V gave up 4 bases and J gave up 9 bases, with 13 bases separating them. Germline-derived CDR1 and CDR2 are LGHNA and YSLEER. This CDR3 has 14 amino acids. CDR3 DNA sequence: TGCGCCAGCAGCCGAGATTCCAGGAGTTCACCCCTCCACTTT. Translated, it gives CASSRDSRSSPLHF.

This chain uses TRBV7-9 with TRBJ1-1, with a possible D match to TRBD1 (5 bases). This CDR3 is built from 13 residues. Germline V lookup: CDR1 SEHNR, CDR2 FQNEAQ (reference sequence). V was shortened by 4 bases and J by 6 bases, with 12 bases between the two germline ends. CDR3 coding DNA: TGTGCCAGCAGCTCCTTGGGGGGTGCTGAAGCTTTCTTT. Translation: CASSSLGGAEAFF. Variable domain in full (rest from reference TRBV7-9 and TRBJ1-1): DTGVSQNPRHKITKRGQNVTFRCDPISEHNRLYWYRQTLGQGPEFLTYFQNEAQLEKSRLLSDRFSAERPKGSFSTLEIQRTEQGDSAMYLCASSSLGGAEAFFGQGTRLTVV.

This clone was recorded only once. The chain combines TRBV6-5 with TRBJ2-3; 11 bases fit TRBD2. Germline V lookup: CDR1 MNHEY, CDR2 SVGAGI. The V gene end was trimmed by 6 bases and the J gene end by 7 bases; junction bases not matched to a gene: 6. CDR3 length: 14 residues. As DNA, the CDR3 is TGTGCCAGCAGGGGGACTAGCGGCTCACATACGCAGTATTTT. Amino acids: CASRGTSGSHTQYF.